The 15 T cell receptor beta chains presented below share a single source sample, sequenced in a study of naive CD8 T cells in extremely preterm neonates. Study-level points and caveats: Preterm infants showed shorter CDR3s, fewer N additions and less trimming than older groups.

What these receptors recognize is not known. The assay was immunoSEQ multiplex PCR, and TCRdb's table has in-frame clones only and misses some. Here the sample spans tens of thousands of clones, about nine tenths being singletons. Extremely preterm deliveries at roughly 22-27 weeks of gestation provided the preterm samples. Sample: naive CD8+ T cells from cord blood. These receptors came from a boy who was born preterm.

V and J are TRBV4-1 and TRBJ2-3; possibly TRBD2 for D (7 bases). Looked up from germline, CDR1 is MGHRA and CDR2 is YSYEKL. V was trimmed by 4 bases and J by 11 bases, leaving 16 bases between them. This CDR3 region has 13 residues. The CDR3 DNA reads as TGCGCCAGCAGCCGCCCATCGGGGGGCGAGCAGTATTTT. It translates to CASSRPSGGEQYF.

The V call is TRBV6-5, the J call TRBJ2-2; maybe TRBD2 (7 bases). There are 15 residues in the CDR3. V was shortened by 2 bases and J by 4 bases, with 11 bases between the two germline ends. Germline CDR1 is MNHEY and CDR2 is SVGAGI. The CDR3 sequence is CASSYAGAGTGELFF. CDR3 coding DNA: TGTGCCAGCAGTTACGCGGGGGCAGGCACCGGGGAGCTGTTTTTT.

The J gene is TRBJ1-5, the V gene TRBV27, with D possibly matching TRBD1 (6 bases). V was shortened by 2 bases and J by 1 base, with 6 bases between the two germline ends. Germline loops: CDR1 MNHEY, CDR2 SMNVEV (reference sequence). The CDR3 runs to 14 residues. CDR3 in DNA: TGTGCCAGCAGTTTAACAGGGAGCAATCAGCCCCAGCATTTT. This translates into CASSLTGSNQPQHF.

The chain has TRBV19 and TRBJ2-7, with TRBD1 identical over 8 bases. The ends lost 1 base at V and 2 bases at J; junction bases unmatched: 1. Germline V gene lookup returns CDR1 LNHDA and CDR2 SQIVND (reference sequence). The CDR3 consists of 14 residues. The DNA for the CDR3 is TGTGCCAGTAGTATAGGGACAGGGACCTACGAGCAGTACTTC. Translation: CASSIGTGTYEQYF.

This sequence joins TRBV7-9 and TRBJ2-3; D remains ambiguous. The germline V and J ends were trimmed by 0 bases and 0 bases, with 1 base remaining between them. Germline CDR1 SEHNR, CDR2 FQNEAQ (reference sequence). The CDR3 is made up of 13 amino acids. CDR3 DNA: TGTGCCAGCAGCTTAGCTAGCACAGATACGCAGTATTTT. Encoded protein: CASSLASTDTQYF.

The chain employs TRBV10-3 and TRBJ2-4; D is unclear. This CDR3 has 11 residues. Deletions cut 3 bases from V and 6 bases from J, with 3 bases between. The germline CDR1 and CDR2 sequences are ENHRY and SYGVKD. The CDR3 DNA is TGTGCCATCAGTGACAGAAACATTCAGTACTTC. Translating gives CAISDRNIQYF.

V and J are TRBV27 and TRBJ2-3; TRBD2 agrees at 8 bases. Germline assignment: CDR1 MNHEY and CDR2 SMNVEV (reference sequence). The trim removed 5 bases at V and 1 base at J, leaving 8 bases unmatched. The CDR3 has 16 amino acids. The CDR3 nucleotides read TGTGCCAGCAGTCCCCTGACTAGCGCGGGCACAGATACGCAGTATTTT. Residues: CASSPLTSAGTDTQYF.

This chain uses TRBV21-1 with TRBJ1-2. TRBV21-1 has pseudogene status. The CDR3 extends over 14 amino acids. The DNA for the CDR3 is TGTGCCAGCAGCAAAGCCTCGGGACACTATGGCTACACCTTC. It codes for CASSKASGHYGYTF.

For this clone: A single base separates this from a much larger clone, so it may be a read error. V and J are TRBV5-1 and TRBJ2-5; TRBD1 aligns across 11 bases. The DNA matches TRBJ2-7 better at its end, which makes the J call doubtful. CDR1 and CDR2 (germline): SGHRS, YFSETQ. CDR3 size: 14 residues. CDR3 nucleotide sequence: TGCGCCAGCAGCTTAGGGACAGGGGGCTACGAGCAGTACTTC. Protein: CASSLGTGGYEQYF.

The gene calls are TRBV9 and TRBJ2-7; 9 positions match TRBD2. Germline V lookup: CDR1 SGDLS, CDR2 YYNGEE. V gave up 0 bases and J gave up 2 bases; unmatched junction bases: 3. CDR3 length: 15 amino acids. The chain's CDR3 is CASSVGGGATYEQYF. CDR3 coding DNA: TGTGCCAGCAGCGTAGGCGGGGGGGCAACCTACGAGCAGTACTTC.

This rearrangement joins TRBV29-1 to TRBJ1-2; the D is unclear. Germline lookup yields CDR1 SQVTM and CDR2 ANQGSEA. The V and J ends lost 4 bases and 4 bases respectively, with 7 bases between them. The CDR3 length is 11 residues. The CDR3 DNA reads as TGCAGCGTTGTCCTTTCCTATGGCTACACCTTC. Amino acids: CSVVLSYGYTF. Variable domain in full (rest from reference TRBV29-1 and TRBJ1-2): SAVISQKPSRDICQRGTSLTIQCQVDSQVTMMFWYRQQPGQSLTLIATANQGSEATYESGFVIDKFPISRPNLTFSTLTVSNMSPEDSSIYLCSVVLSYGYTFGSGTRLTVV.

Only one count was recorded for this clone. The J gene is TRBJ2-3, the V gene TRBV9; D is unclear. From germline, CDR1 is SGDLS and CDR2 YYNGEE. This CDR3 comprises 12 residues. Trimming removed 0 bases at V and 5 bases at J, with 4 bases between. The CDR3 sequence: CASSVVRDTQYF. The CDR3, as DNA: TGTGCCAGCAGCGTAGTAAGAGATACGCAGTATTTT.

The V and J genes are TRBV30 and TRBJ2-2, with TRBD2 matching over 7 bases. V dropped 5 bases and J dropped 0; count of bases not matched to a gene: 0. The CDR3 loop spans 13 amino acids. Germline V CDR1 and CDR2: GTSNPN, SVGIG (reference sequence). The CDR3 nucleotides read TGTGCCTGGGGACTAGCGAACACCGGGGAGCTGTTTTTT. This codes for CAWGLANTGELFF.

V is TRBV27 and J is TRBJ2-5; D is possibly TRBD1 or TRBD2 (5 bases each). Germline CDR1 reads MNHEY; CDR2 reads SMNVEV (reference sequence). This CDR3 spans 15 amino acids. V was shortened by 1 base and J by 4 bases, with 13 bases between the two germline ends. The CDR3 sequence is CASSLLSGTGETQYF. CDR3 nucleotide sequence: TGTGCCAGCAGTTTATTGTCCGGGACCGGAGAGACCCAGTACTTC.

As DNA, the CDR3 is TGCGCCAGCAGCCAAGGACTATACTCCTACGAGCAGTACTTC. This encodes CASSQGLYSYEQYF. V is TRBV4-1 and J is TRBJ2-7; D is perhaps TRBD2 (5 bases). CDR1 MGHRA and CDR2 YSYEKL come from the germline V gene. Trimming pared 1 base from V and 0 bases from J, leaving 7 bases between. The CDR3 sequence is 14 residues long.